The T cell receptor (beta chain) under discussion was sequenced for a study of T cell changes during pregnancy in multiple sclerosis (dated by TCRdb to about 2019). A note on the overall study: Changes in the T cell repertoire over the course of pregnancy were examined in this study in women with multiple sclerosis.

The library relied on the immunoSEQ multiplex PCR assay. In its TCRdb copy, this immuneACCESS table keeps in-frame sequences only and misses some clones. Where compared with another copy, unresolved V genes explain less than half of these, and the others have no known cause. Present in this sample are some 77,000 clones, about 92% of which were seen just once. The ten most abundant clones make up 2% to 3% of the sample. In its sample, this clone was seen once. Its cognate antigen has yet to be identified. Base qualities are missing; no much larger clone stands one base away. V is trimmed back by 1 base and J by 8 bases, and the junction contains 7 bases that no gene match accounts for. CDR1 and CDR2, per the germline V gene (reference sequence), are LNHDA and SQIVND. The CDR3, from cysteine to phenylalanine, totals 17 residues. Of the read, only the CDR3 DNA is kept; its 51 bases are in frame from base 1.

The clonotype comes from a female donor in good health, enrolled as a control in a pregnancy study. The sequenced sample was peripheral blood, obtained after pregnancy. The rearranged chain carries TRBV19 and TRBJ2-1; 14 junctional bases match TRBD2. The CDR3: CASSIVSTSGGVHEQFF. The DNA sequence follows: TGTGCCAGTAGTATAGTTTCGACTAGCGGGGGGGTCCATGAGCAGTTCTTC.